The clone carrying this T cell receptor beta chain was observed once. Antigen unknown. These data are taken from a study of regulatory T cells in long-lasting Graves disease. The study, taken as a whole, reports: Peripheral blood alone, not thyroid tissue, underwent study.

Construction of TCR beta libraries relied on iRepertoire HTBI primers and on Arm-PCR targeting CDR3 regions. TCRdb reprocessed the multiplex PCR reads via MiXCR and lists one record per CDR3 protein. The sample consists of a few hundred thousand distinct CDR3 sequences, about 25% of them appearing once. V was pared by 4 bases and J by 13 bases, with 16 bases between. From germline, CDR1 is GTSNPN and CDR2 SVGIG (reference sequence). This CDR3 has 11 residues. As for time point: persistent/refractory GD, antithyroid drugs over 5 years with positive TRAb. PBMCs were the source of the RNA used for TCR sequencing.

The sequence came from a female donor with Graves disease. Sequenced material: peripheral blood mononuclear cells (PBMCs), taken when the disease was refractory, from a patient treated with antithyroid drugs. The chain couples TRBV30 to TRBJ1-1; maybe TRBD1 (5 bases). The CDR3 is CAWNNQGHGFF. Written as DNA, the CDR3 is TGTGCCTGGAACAACCAGGGCCATGGTTTCTTT.